Shown below are 30 T cell receptor beta chains from a single sample sequenced in a study of human T cells and chemical hapten exposure. TCRdb redid the calling of the RACE reads with MiXCR, one entry per CDR3 protein. The profile shows under 50,000 distinct CDR3 sequences, over 7.5% of them singletons. Sample time point: patch test 3, about 24 weeks after DPC sensitization. Indicated treatment: therapeutic diphenylcyclopropenone sensitization with weekly scalp DPC. Before extraction, the whole blood was not fractionated, and total RNA was taken from it. The material was whole blood, obtained in connection with sensitization to the hapten diphenylcyclopropenone (DPC). The receptors stem from a man aged 50-59 years with alopecia areata. Some clones in this sample may be carry-over from other donors' samples.

V is TRBV27 and J is TRBJ1-2; 7 bases are shared with TRBD1. The CDR3 is 14 amino acids. V lost 2 bases and J lost 7; bases outside the gene matches: 7. Germline values: CDR1 MNHEY, CDR2 SMNVEV (reference sequence). In DNA, the CDR3 is TGTGCCAGCAGTTTAAACAGGGGAGTCTCTGGCTACACCTTC. Translating it yields CASSLNRGVSGYTF.

The V gene is TRBV11-3, the J gene TRBJ2-3, with D unresolved. This CDR3 is 14 amino acids long. From germline, CDR1 is SGHNT and CDR2 YENEEA. The V end lost 0 bases, the J end lost 0 bases, and 4 bases lay between the germline ends. CDR3 bases: TGTGCCAGCAGCTTAGACAGTAGCACAGATACGCAGTATTTT. Protein: CASSLDSSTDTQYF. The variable domain in full, with the rest retrieved from reference TRBV11-3 and TRBJ2-3, is EAGVVQSPRYKIIEKKQPVAFWCNPISGHNTLYWYLQNLGQGPELLIRYENEEAVDDSQLPKDRFSAERLKGVDSTLKIQPAELGDSAVYLCASSLDSSTDTQYFGPGTRLTVL.

This clonotype occurred many times. V usage is TRBV4-1 and J usage is TRBJ1-5, with D perhaps matching TRBD1 (5 bases). The germline V and J ends were trimmed by 4 bases and 0 bases, with 13 bases remaining between them. Germline CDR1 and CDR2: MGHRA and YSYEKL. CDR3 size: 16 residues. The CDR3 protein is CASSPSRGSSNQPQHF. CDR3 sequence (DNA): TGCGCCAGCAGCCCTTCCCGGGGGAGTAGCAATCAGCCCCAGCATTTT.

The table lists this clonotype with a few counts. The genes are TRBV11-2 and TRBJ2-3; D possibly corresponds to TRBD2 (6 bases). The CDR3 consists of 13 residues. Germline CDR1 is SGHAT and CDR2 is FQNNGV. V was pared by 5 bases and J by 4 bases, with 10 bases between. DNA of the CDR3: TGTGCCAGCAGCCCCGGGGGAGCAGATACGCAGTATTTT. Its protein is CASSPGGADTQYF.

The chain carries TRBV24-1 and TRBJ2-3; D remains unclear. Germline values: CDR1 KGHDR, CDR2 SFDVKD. This CDR3 contains 12 residues. V dropped 3 bases and J dropped 7 bases, with 7 bases sitting between them. DNA for the CDR3: TGTGCCACCAGTGATGACGTTTATACGCAGTATTTT. Amino acid sequence: CATSDDVYTQYF.

This clonotype was counted at least ten times. CDR3 region: CASSLGGLDQPQHF. The CDR3, as DNA: TGCGCCAGCAGCCTGGGAGGGCTCGATCAGCCCCAGCATTTT. This chain connects TRBV5-1 to TRBJ1-5; D unresolved. Trimming removed 4 bases from V and 5 bases from J, with 13 bases in between. The CDR3 is 14 residues long. Looked up from germline, CDR1 is SGHRS and CDR2 is YFSETQ.

CDR3 DNA sequence: TGTGCCAGCACCGTGGGACTAGCGGAATACAATGAGCAGTTCTTC. Translated, it gives CASTVGLAEYNEQFF. V is TRBV7-9 and J is TRBJ2-1, with 11 positions matching TRBD2. J lost 4 bases, V lost 7 bases, and 6 bases had no gene match. This CDR3 comprises 15 residues. CDR1 and CDR2 (germline): SEHNR, FQNEAQ (reference sequence).

Only a few counts were recorded for this clonotype. J is TRBJ2-2 and V is TRBV29-1, with TRBD2 identical over 8 bases. With V trimmed by 6 bases and J by 0 bases, 3 bases remained unmatched. This CDR3 is 14 amino acids long. Germline-derived CDR1 and CDR2 are SQVTM and ANQGSEA. The CDR3 coding sequence is TGCAGCGTACCGGGACTAGCGAACACCGGGGAGCTGTTTTTT. Amino acids: CSVPGLANTGELFF.

This clonotype has ten or more counts. The rearrangement links TRBV11-1 to TRBJ2-7; possible D gene TRBD1, 5 bases. The V end lost 5 bases, the J end lost 0 bases, and 11 bases lay between the germline ends. Germline CDR1 reads SGHAT; CDR2 reads FQDESV (reference sequence). This CDR3 region has 14 residues. The CDR3 coding sequence is TGTGCCAGCAGCAGAGGTAGGGGCTCCTACGAGCAGTACTTC. It encodes CASSRGRGSYEQYF. Full variable domain (rest looked up from reference TRBV11-1 and TRBJ2-7): EAEVAQSPRYKITEKSQAVAFWCDPISGHATLYWYRQILGQGPELLVQFQDESVVDDSQLPKDRFSAERLKGVDSTLKIQPAELGDSAMYLCASSRGRGSYEQYFGPGTRLTVT.

This clonotype was counted only a few times. The chain uses TRBV7-9 and TRBJ1-3; no reliable D call. CDR1 SEHNR and CDR2 FQNEAQ come from the germline V gene (reference sequence). This CDR3 has 17 residues. Trimming stripped 2 bases from V and 5 bases from J, with 19 bases between. The CDR3: CASSLTTRLGWRNTIYF. The CDR3, as DNA: TGTGCCAGCAGCTTAACTACCCGACTCGGATGGAGAAACACCATATATTTT.

This clonotype has at least ten counts. The chain uses TRBV20-1 and TRBJ2-3, with 13 bases identical to TRBD2. This CDR3 is built from 14 residues. Germline loops: CDR1 DFQATT, CDR2 SNEGSKA (reference sequence). The trim removed 6 bases at V and 13 bases at J, leaving 13 bases unmatched. The CDR3 region is CSANPPGLAGFEYF. For the CDR3, the DNA is TGCAGTGCCAACCCGCCGGGACTAGCGGGATTCGAGTATTTT.

There are a few counts of this clonotype. The rearrangement uses TRBV7-3 and TRBJ1-1, with 8 bases fitting TRBD1. V lost 1 base to trimming and J lost 2 bases; unmatched junction nucleotides: 3. Germline V lookup: CDR1 SGHTA, CDR2 FQGTGA. This CDR3 spans 15 amino acids. CDR3 sequence (DNA): TGTGCCAGCAGCTTAATGGGGACAGGTAACACTGAAGCTTTCTTT. Its protein is CASSLMGTGNTEAFF.

The J gene is TRBJ2-1, the V gene TRBV29-1; D uncertain. The CDR3 length is 12 residues. In germline, CDR1 is SQVTM, CDR2 ANQGSEA. V was shortened by 4 bases and J by 8 bases, with 12 bases between the two germline ends. CDR3 protein: CSVGTRADEQFF. The CDR3 region has the DNA TGCAGCGTTGGGACCAGAGCCGATGAGCAGTTCTTC.

In this sample, this clonotype turned up many times. The CDR3 DNA reads as TGTGCCAGCAGCTTAGGCGGAAACACAGATACGCAGTATTTT. It codes for CASSLGGNTDTQYF. The chain combines TRBV7-9 with TRBJ2-3; D ambiguous. There are 14 residues in the CDR3. Germline CDR1 reads SEHNR; CDR2 reads FQNEAQ (reference sequence). Trimming cost V 1 base and J 2 bases, with 7 bases left between them. The whole variable domain, filled in from reference TRBV7-9 and TRBJ2-3, reads DTGVSQNPRHKITKRGQNVTFRCDPISEHNRLYWYRQTLGQGPEFLTYFQNEAQLEKSRLLSDRFSAERPKGSFSTLEIQRTEQGDSAMYLCASSLGGNTDTQYFGPGTRLTVL.

This clonotype has more than one count but fewer than ten. The rearrangement joins TRBV7-2 to TRBJ2-5; 7 bases fit TRBD2. Germline CDR1 and CDR2: SGHTA and FQGNSA. With V trimmed by 7 bases and J by 3 bases, 11 bases remained unmatched. The CDR3 covers 15 residues. CDR3 bases: TGTGCCAGCACTTTCTGGGGCGGGAGAGAAGAGACCCAGTACTTC. It yields the protein CASTFWGGREETQYF.

The rearrangement links TRBV12-3 or TRBV12-4 to TRBJ2-1; the D is unclear. V gave up 3 bases and J gave up 8 bases, with 8 bases separating them. CDR3 length equals 12 residues. The CDR3 loop is CASSLAMYEQFF. The CDR3 coding sequence is TGTGCCAGCAGTTTGGCAATGTATGAGCAGTTCTTC.

This clonotype was seen more than once but under ten times. V is TRBV9 and J is TRBJ2-7, with a possible D match to TRBD1 (7 bases). The CDR3 runs 14 residues. With 3 bases removed from V and 2 bases from J, the gap between germline ends came to 12 bases. Germline V lookup: CDR1 SGDLS, CDR2 YYNGEE. The CDR3 sequence: CASSGGTVPYEQYF. As DNA, the CDR3 is TGTGCCAGCAGCGGCGGGACAGTTCCCTACGAGCAGTACTTC.

The chain is built from TRBV29-1 and TRBJ1-3; no clear D gene. V was shortened by 6 bases and J by 4 bases, with 13 bases between the two germline ends. The CDR3 consists of 13 residues. The germline CDR1 and CDR2 sequences are SQVTM and ANQGSEA. CDR3 bases: TGCAGCGTCCAGACCAGTGTCGGAAACACCATATATTTT. Translation: CSVQTSVGNTIYF.

The chain combines TRBV29-1 with TRBJ2-1; possible D gene TRBD2, 6 bases. There are 11 residues in the CDR3. Looked up from germline, CDR1 is SQVTM and CDR2 is ANQGSEA. The V end was cut by 4 bases, the J end by 9 bases, with 10 bases between. The CDR3 region is CSVGLGGEQFF. CDR3 nucleotides: TGCAGCGTTGGGTTGGGGGGTGAGCAGTTCTTC.

Regarding this clonotype: A much more abundant neighbour one base away suggests this may be a read error. The rearrangement uses TRBV11-1 and TRBJ2-1; 8 bases match TRBD2. Per the germline V gene, CDR1 is SGHAT and CDR2 is FQDESV (reference sequence). The CDR3 totals 13 residues. Written as DNA, the CDR3 is TGTGCCTGCAGCGGGGGACTTCACAATGAGCAGTTCTTC. This translates into CACSGGLHNEQFF.

CDR3 sequence reads: CASSWGLAAAGELFF. Here the CDR3 DNA reads TGTGCCAGCAGCTGGGGACTAGCAGCCGCCGGGGAGCTGTTTTTT. This sequence joins TRBV7-6 and TRBJ2-2; 9 bases agree with TRBD2. The CDR3 runs 15 residues. V trimming: 4 bases; J trimming: 6 bases; junction bases outside the gene matches: 6. The germline V gene has CDR1 SGHVS and CDR2 FNYEAQ. The entire variable domain, with the rest obtained from reference TRBV7-6 and TRBJ2-2, is as follows: GAGVSQSPRYKVTKRGQDVALRCDPISGHVSLYWYRQALGQGPEFLTYFNYEAQQDKSGLPNDRFSAERPEGSISTLTIQRTEQRDSAMYRCASSWGLAAAGELFFGEGSRLTVL.

This clonotype came up a few times. This rearrangement joins TRBV10-3 to TRBJ2-1; D call uncertain. There are 14 residues in the CDR3. V lost 0 bases to trimming and J lost 3 bases, with 6 bases between them. The germline CDR1 and CDR2 sequences are ENHRY and SYGVKD. CDR3 nucleotides: TGTGCCATCAGTGAGTCACTCAGCTACAATGAGCAGTTCTTC. Its protein is CAISESLSYNEQFF.

The rearrangement links TRBV12-5 to TRBJ2-3; D gene ambiguous. Germline assignment: CDR1 LGHNT and CDR2 FRNRAP. The CDR3 covers 12 residues. V was cut by 6 bases and J by 4 bases, with 8 bases left in between. CDR3 nucleotides: TGTGCTAGTGGCCCTCGATCAGATACGCAGTATTTT. This codes for CASGPRSDTQYF.

This chain uses TRBV28 with TRBJ1-3; D unclear. Trimming took 7 bases from V and 1 from J, leaving 8 bases between them. The CDR3 consists of 13 residues. Per germline, CDR1 MDHEN and CDR2 SYDVKM. The CDR3 spells CASIHNSGNTIYF. In DNA, the CDR3 is TGTGCCAGCATACATAATTCTGGAAACACCATATATTTT.

This chain uses TRBV5-1 with TRBJ2-3; D is perhaps TRBD1 or TRBD2 (5 bases each). CDR1 is SGHRS and CDR2 is YFSETQ in the germline V gene. The ends were cut back, 7 bases at V and 0 bases at J, with 12 bases in the middle. The CDR3 contains 14 residues. The CDR3 DNA follows: TGCGCCAGCGGGGACCCTTCTAGCACAGATACGCAGTATTTT. Encoded protein: CASGDPSSTDTQYF.

V and J are TRBV3-1 and TRBJ2-1; D unclear. The germline gives CDR1 LGHDT, CDR2 YNNKEL (reference sequence). The V gene lost 0 bases and the J gene lost 2 bases, with 11 bases spanning the gap. The CDR3 covers 16 residues. CDR3 DNA: TGTGCCAGCAGCCAAGATACGCATAGGACCTACAATGAGCAGTTCTTC. Encoded protein: CASSQDTHRTYNEQFF.

This clonotype was observed at least ten times. V and J are TRBV10-3 and TRBJ2-3; perhaps D is TRBD1 or TRBD2 (6 bases each). The CDR3 is 13 amino acids. Per germline, CDR1 ENHRY and CDR2 SYGVKD. Trimming stripped 10 bases from V and 6 bases from J, with 17 bases between. The CDR3 bases are TGTGCCACGCGGGGCCAAACAGGGGATACGCAGTATTTT. As protein: CATRGQTGDTQYF.

This clonotype was counted many times. This chain connects TRBV4-2 to TRBJ2-1, with a tentative D call TRBD1 (5 bases). Germline loops: CDR1 LGHNA, CDR2 YNFKEQ. V was cut by 3 bases and J by 0 bases, with 12 bases left in between. CDR3 length: 16 amino acids. DNA of the CDR3: TGTGCCAGCAGCCACCGACAGAAGAGCTCCTACAATGAGCAGTTCTTC. It is translated as CASSHRQKSSYNEQFF.

Notes on this clonotype: A much larger clone is a single base away; this may be a read error. The CDR3 here is CSVVWAMRPYEQYF. As DNA, the CDR3 is TGCAGCGTTGTTTGGGCCATGCGGCCCTACGAGCAGTACTTC. This sequence joins TRBV29-1 and TRBJ2-7, with no clear D. CDR3 size: 14 residues. The V gene lost 4 bases and the J gene lost 2 bases, with 15 bases spanning the gap. The germline V gene encodes CDR1 SQVTM and CDR2 ANQGSEA.

The sample holds many counts of this clonotype. The chain employs TRBV7-2 and TRBJ2-2; 10 positions agree with TRBD1. V gave up 6 bases and J gave up 6 bases; unmatched junction bases: 7. Looked up from germline, CDR1 is SGHTA and CDR2 is FQGNSA. The CDR3 runs 15 residues. The DNA of the CDR3 is TGTGCCAGCAGACGGACAGGGGGGATCCCCGGGGAGCTGTTTTTT. This gives the protein CASRRTGGIPGELFF.